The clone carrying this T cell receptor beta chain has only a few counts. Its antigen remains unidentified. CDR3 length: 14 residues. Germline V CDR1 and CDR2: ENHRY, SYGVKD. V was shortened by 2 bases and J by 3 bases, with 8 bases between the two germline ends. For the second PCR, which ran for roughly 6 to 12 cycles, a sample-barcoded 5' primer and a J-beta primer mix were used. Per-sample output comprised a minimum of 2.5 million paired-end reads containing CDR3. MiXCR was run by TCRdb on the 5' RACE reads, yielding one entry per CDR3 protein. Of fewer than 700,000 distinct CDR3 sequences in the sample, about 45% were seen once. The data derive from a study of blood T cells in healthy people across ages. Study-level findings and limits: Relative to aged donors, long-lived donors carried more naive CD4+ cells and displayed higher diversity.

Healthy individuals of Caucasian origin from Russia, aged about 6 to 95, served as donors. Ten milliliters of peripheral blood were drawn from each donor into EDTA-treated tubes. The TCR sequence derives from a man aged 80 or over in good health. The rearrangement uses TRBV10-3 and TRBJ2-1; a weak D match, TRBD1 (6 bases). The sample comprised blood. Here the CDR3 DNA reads TGTGCCATCAGTGAGGGGACAAACTACAATGAGCAGTTCTTC. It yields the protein CAISEGTNYNEQFF.